Listed here is a single TCR beta chain. The specificity of this receptor is unknown. No base-level quality is on record; no much larger clone is a single base apart. The immunoSEQ Assay, a bias-controlled multiplex PCR, was used to amplify TCRbeta CDR3 regions from genomic DNA. Processing in the source paper ran as follows. Nucleated cell counts per sample were estimated from amplification of reference gene primers within the assay. To quantify the absolute abundance of each unique TCRbeta CDR3 rearrangement, sequence reads were collapsed and filtered. For each sample, productive Simpson clonality was calculated as the square root of Simpson's diversity index over productive rearrangements. Here the immuneACCESS table is served through TCRdb, limited to in-frame sequences with V and J called. Missing clones are a known gap in these copies; in checked studies unresolved V genes cover under half, and the rest lacks a known reason. V and J calls and clone size are those listed in that table; D and trimming were worked out from the DNA. The sample yields roughly 160,000 clones; over 75% were counted once. Approximately 7% of the sample is held by the ten biggest clonotypes.

CDR1 and CDR2 (SGHVS, FNYEAQ) derive from the germline V gene. Inclusive of the bounding cysteine and phenylalanine, the CDR3 is 14 residues long. Only CDR3 DNA is held: 42 bases, read in frame from base 1. The V end loses 3 bases and the J end loses 0 bases, and a stretch of 6 bases separates them. These data belong to a study of blood T cell repertoires in COVID-19 (dated by TCRdb to about 2020). About the investigation overall: Samples from collaborators originated in the United States, Italy and Spain and spanned both the acute and convalescent phases of COVID-19. The material from the prospective study consisted of cDNA or gDNA derived from T cells, B-cell-depleted T cells, or PBMCs. Deeply sampled blood TCRbeta repertoires from subjects exposed to, actively infected with, or recovered from COVID-19 were included in the dataset. A freely available public database, intended as a resource for researchers studying the immune response to SARS-CoV-2, is where the repertoires were released. The samples were drawn from the first 160 participants of the ongoing ImmuneRACE study and from 950 to 1,500 subjects provided by 6 global collaborators. Nearly every sample came with metadata listing a de-identified subject ID, COVID-19 status, age in years and sex. Where HLA class I and class II types were available, the types were taken from metadata supplied by the sample provider, not from assay-based typing. Overall study results and their limits: The quantity of clinical and demographic metadata differed by source and by participant and was supplied without curation.

In Seattle, one collaborating source enrolled patients while the infection was active and tracked those patients longitudinally over the course of disease. Each collaborating institution followed its own protocols to collect whole blood in K2EDTA tubes. For TCRbeta analysis, collaborators shipped samples in one of three forms: frozen whole blood, isolated PBMCs, or DNA extracted from either of those sample types. Input material: peripheral blood. The chain links TRBV7-6 with TRBJ1-3; a tentative D call is TRBD1 (6 bases match). This sequence was found in a man older than 75 with COVID-19, enrolled during active disease. The CDR3 amino acid sequence is: CASSLGASGNTIYF. The DNA sequence is as follows: TGTGCCAGCAGCTTGGGGGCCTCTGGAAACACCATATATTTT.